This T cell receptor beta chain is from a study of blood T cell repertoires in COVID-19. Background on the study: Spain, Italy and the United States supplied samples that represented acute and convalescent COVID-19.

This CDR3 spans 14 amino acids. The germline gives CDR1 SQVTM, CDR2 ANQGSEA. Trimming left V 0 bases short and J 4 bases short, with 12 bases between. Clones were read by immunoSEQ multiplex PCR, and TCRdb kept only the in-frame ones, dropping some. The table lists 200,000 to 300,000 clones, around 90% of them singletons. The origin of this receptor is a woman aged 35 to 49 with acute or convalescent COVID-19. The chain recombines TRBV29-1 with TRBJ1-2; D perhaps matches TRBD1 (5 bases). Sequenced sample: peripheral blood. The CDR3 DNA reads TGCAGCGTTGAAGATCGCGACAGTTCCTATGGCTACACCTTC. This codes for CSVEDRDSSYGYTF.